A single T cell receptor beta chain is shown here with its context. What it binds is not known. The record originates from a study of cytomegalovirus exposure and HLA in healthy donors. Whole-study results and caveats: Researchers counted around 170 TCR beta chains as cytomegalovirus-associated.

PCR primers comprised 60 Vbeta and 13 Jbeta primers. Assay: immunoSEQ multiplex PCR; the TCRdb copy retains only in-frame clones and omits some. The table has some 150,000 clones, 79% seen once. This CDR3 is 16 amino acids long. The junction had 8 bases not matched to a gene; V was cut back by 4 bases and J by 0 bases. CDR1 SGDLS and CDR2 YYNGEE come from the germline V gene. The rearrangement uses TRBV9 and TRBJ2-3; 7 positions agree with TRBD2. This clonotype was obtained from a male donor in good health and CMV-seronegative. Material: PBMCs. CDR3 nucleotides: TGTGCCAGCAGCCTCGGACTAGTGAGGAGCACAGATACGCAGTATTTT. Amino acids: CASSLGLVRSTDTQYF.